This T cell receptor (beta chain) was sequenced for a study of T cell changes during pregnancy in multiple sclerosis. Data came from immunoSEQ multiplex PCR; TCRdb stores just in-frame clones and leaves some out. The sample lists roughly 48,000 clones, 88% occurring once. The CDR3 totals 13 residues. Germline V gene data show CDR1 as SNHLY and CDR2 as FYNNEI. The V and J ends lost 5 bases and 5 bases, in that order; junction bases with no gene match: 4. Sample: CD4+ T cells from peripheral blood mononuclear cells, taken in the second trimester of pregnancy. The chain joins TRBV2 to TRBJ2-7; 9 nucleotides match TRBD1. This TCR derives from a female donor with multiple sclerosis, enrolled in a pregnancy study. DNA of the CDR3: TGTGCCAGCAGTAGGGACAGGGAAGACGAGCAGTACTTC. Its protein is CASSRDREDEQYF.